A single T cell receptor beta chain is shown here with its context. These data come from a study of blood T cell repertoires in COVID-19. Study summary: The study drew acute and convalescent COVID-19 samples from the United States, Italy and Spain. The cDNA or gDNA used as material had been derived from T cells, B-cell-depleted T cells, or PBMCs.

Study processing details: Nucleated cell counts were estimated from reference gene primer amplification. Here immunoSEQ multiplex PCR was the method, and the copy in TCRdb shows in-frame clones only, minus some. The V and J calls and clone size were taken over from that table, and D and trimming were inferred from the DNA. This table holds some 74,000 clones, around 90% found once. The CDR3 covers 17 residues. Germline-derived CDR1 and CDR2 are MNHNS and SASEGT. The ends lost 1 base at V and 5 bases at J; junction bases unmatched: 12. This rearrangement joins TRBV6-1 to TRBJ2-3; 7 bases are a match to TRBD1. This TCR came from a man over 45 with acute or convalescent COVID-19. What was sequenced was peripheral blood. In DNA, the CDR3 is TGTGCCAGCAGTGAAGGAACGAACAGGGGATGGGGAGATACGCAGTATTTT. This encodes CASSEGTNRGWGDTQYF.